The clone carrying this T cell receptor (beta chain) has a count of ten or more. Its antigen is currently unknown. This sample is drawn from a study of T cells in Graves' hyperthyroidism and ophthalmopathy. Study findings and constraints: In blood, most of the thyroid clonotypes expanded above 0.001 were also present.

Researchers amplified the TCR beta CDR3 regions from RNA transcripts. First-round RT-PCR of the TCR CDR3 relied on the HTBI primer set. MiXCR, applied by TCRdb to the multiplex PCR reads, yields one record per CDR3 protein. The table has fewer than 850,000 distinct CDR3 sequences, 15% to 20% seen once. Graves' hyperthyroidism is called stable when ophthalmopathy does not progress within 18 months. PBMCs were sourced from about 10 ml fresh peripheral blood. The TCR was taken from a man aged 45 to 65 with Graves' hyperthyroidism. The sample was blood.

The CDR3 sequence is CATSDITAQETQYF. CDR3 in DNA: TGTGCCACCAGTGATATAACAGCACAAGAGACCCAGTACTTC. The chain links TRBV24-1 to TRBJ2-5; D gene ambiguous. V was shortened by 3 bases and J by 2 bases, with 9 bases between the two germline ends. The CDR3 loop spans 14 amino acids. Looked up from germline, CDR1 is KGHDR and CDR2 is SFDVKD.